This TCR beta chain was obtained from a study of T cells in Graves' hyperthyroidism and ophthalmopathy. From RNA transcripts, TCR beta CDR3 regions were amplified. Primed by the HTBI set, a first-round RT-PCR was run on the TCR CDR3. TCRdb reanalysed the multiplex PCR reads using MiXCR and keeps one entry per CDR3 protein. The table records around 700,000 distinct CDR3 sequences, 15% to 20% of them present only once. The authors took PBMCs from 10 ml fresh peripheral blood. This sequence was found in a woman aged 45-65 years with Graves' hyperthyroidism that later progressed to Graves' ophthalmopathy. The sequencing sample was made of blood.

CDR3 coding DNA: TGTGCCAGCAGTGAAGGGGTCCACTCGGGTGAAAAACTGTTTTTT. Translating gives CASSEGVHSGEKLFF. The chain uses TRBV2 and TRBJ1-4; the D is unclear. V lost 1 base and J lost 7, with 13 bases in between. Germline CDR1 and CDR2: SNHLY and FYNNEI. The CDR3 loop spans 15 amino acids.